The next 20 T cell receptor beta chains were all read from a single sample in a study of shared clonotypes between healthy human individuals. Using immunoSEQ multiplex PCR, the repertoire was profiled, and TCRdb retains in-frame clones only, with some absent. The table lists nearly 500,000 clones, roughly four fifths of them singletons. The specimen was PBMCs. The receptor source for this set is a woman in her thirties or forties in good health. Some clones in this sample may be carry-over from other donors' samples.

The J gene is TRBJ2-2, the V gene TRBV11-1; 10 nucleotides match TRBD2. Trimming removed 5 bases from V and 7 bases from J; junction bases left unmatched: 7. Germline V gives CDR1 SGHAT, CDR2 FQDESV (reference sequence). This CDR3 is built from 15 residues. In nucleotides, the CDR3 is TGTGCCAGCAGCCTTCTAGCGGGAGTAAACGGGGAGCTGTTTTTT. This encodes CASSLLAGVNGELFF.

This clone showed up just a few times. At one end the junction does not follow the germline gene, possibly because of a read error. The V gene is TRBV7-2, the J gene TRBJ2-5; 7 bases line up with TRBD1. This CDR3 spans 16 amino acids. Germline CDR1 and CDR2: SGHTA and FQGNSA. The chain's CDR3 is CASSLAPGQRQETQYF. The DNA for the CDR3 is TGTGCCAGCAGCCTAGCCCCGGGACAGCGTCAAGAGACCCAGTACTTC.

The rearrangement links TRBV11-2 to TRBJ2-7; 10 bases map to TRBD2. V gave up 3 bases and J gave up 5 bases; unmatched junction bases: 16. The V gene's germline CDR1 is SGHAT and CDR2 FQNNGV. The CDR3 runs 18 residues. The CDR3 coding sequence is TGTGCCAGCAGCTTCGAACACCCCCTAGCGGGGGCCGTGGACGAGCAGTACTTC. Protein product: CASSFEHPLAGAVDEQYF.

In regard to this clone: This clone may be a read error of a much larger clone one base away. V and J are TRBV7-2 and TRBJ2-3; no clear D. The V end lost 5 bases, the J end lost 2 bases, and 5 bases lay between the germline ends. Germline values: CDR1 SGHTA, CDR2 FQGNSA. The CDR3 loop spans 12 amino acids. The CDR3 sequence is CASSPNTDTQYF. In nucleotides, the CDR3 is TGTGCCAGCAGCCCCAACACAGATACGCAGTATTTT.

This clone was seen a handful of times. J is TRBJ1-5 and V is TRBV7-2; 10 nucleotides line up with TRBD1. V was pared by 1 base and J by 5 bases, with 2 bases of the junction left unmatched. The CDR3 consists of 15 residues. CDR1 and CDR2 from the germline V gene are SGHTA and FQGNSA. The CDR3 loop is CASSLVGTGDQPQHF. CDR3 sequence (DNA): TGTGCCAGCAGCTTAGTGGGGACAGGGGATCAGCCCCAGCATTTT.

The rearrangement joins TRBV11-2 to TRBJ2-7, with 13 bases identical to TRBD2. Germline assignment: CDR1 SGHAT and CDR2 FQNNGV. The CDR3 extends over 15 amino acids. The V and J ends lost 5 bases and 4 bases, in that order; junction bases with no gene match: 5. Here the CDR3 reads CASSPRTSGRYEQYF. DNA for the CDR3: TGTGCCAGCAGCCCGAGGACTAGCGGGAGATACGAGCAGTACTTC.

The chain's CDR3 is CASRGRVYSNQPQHF. CDR3 bases: TGTGCCAGCAGGGGTAGGGTTTATAGCAATCAGCCCCAGCATTTT. The chain couples TRBV2 to TRBJ1-5; D not resolved. Germline-derived CDR1 and CDR2 are SNHLY and FYNNEI. Trimming took off 6 bases at V and 0 bases at J, with 12 bases between the two ends. The CDR3 is made up of 15 amino acids.

The chain couples TRBV10-3 to TRBJ2-3; TRBD1 aligns across 8 bases. The CDR3 totals 18 residues. The germline gives CDR1 ENHRY, CDR2 SYGVKD. J gave up 3 bases and V 0 bases, and 11 bases lay outside the gene matches. This CDR3 reads CAISESSREQGVTDTQYF. The CDR3 DNA reads TGTGCCATCAGTGAGTCTTCCAGAGAACAGGGGGTAACAGATACGCAGTATTTT.

The V call is TRBV9, the J call TRBJ2-2; 7 positions agree with TRBD1. The CDR3 is made up of 16 amino acids. The junction had 8 bases not matched to a gene; V was cut back by 3 bases and J by 3 bases. The germline V gene encodes CDR1 SGDLS and CDR2 YYNGEE. CDR3 loop: CASSAPDRVDTGELFF. CDR3 bases: TGTGCCAGCAGCGCCCCCGACAGGGTAGACACCGGGGAGCTGTTTTTT. Filled out from reference TRBV9 and TRBJ2-2, the complete variable domain reads DSGVTQTPKHLITATGQRVTLRCSPRSGDLSVYWYQQSLDQGLQFLIQYYNGEERAKGNILERFSAQQFPDLHSELNLSSLELGDSALYFCASSAPDRVDTGELFFGEGSRLTVL.

The CDR3 reads CASSTTGPTNEKLFF. In nucleotides, the CDR3 is TGTGCCAGCAGCACGACAGGGCCAACTAATGAAAAACTGTTTTTT. The chain carries TRBV7-6 and TRBJ1-4, with TRBD1 matching over 7 bases. Trimming cost V 5 bases and J 0 bases; bases outside gene matches: 3. The V gene's germline CDR1 is SGHVS and CDR2 FNYEAQ. The CDR3 covers 15 residues. The whole variable domain, filled in from reference TRBV7-6 and TRBJ1-4, reads GAGVSQSPRYKVTKRGQDVALRCDPISGHVSLYWYRQALGQGPEFLTYFNYEAQQDKSGLPNDRFSAERPEGSISTLTIQRTEQRDSAMYRCASSTTGPTNEKLFFGSGTQLSVL.

The rearrangement links TRBV30 to TRBJ1-1; 8 bases are a match to TRBD1. J lost 0 bases, V lost 1 base, and 7 bases had no gene match. The CDR3 spans 16 residues. From germline, CDR1 is GTSNPN and CDR2 SVGIG (reference sequence). The CDR3 sequence: CAWSAPGTGLNTEAFF. For the CDR3, the DNA is TGTGCCTGGAGTGCCCCCGGGACAGGATTGAACACTGAAGCTTTCTTT.

The chain combines TRBV7-2 with TRBJ1-1; D is undetermined. With 8 bases removed from V and 1 base from J, the gap between germline ends came to 14 bases. Germline-derived CDR1 and CDR2 are SGHTA and FQGNSA. This CDR3 comprises 14 residues. This CDR3 reads CASRWAGTNTEAFF. In DNA, the CDR3 is TGTGCCAGCCGATGGGCAGGCACGAACACTGAAGCTTTCTTT.

The rearrangement joins TRBV10-3 to TRBJ2-7; weak D call: TRBD2 (6 bases). There are 15 residues in the CDR3. Germline CDR1 and CDR2: ENHRY and SYGVKD. Trimming removed 8 bases from V and 2 bases from J, with 19 bases in between. CDR3 amino acids: CAIGSPGLTAYEQYF. The DNA for the CDR3 is TGTGCCATCGGATCGCCGGGACTTACAGCCTACGAGCAGTACTTC.

This clone was found a few times. CDR3 in DNA: TGTGCCAGCAGCCAGTTTTGGGATGGCTACACCTTC. Residues: CASSQFWDGYTF. J is TRBJ1-2 and V is TRBV14; D is uncertain. V dropped 3 bases and J dropped 6 bases, with 8 bases sitting between them. The CDR3 consists of 12 residues. CDR1 is SGHDN, CDR2 FVKESK, per germline.

The chain combines TRBV10-3 with TRBJ1-1; D is perhaps TRBD1 (6 bases). This CDR3 contains 16 residues. Germline values: CDR1 ENHRY, CDR2 SYGVKD. The V end was cut by 0 bases, the J end by 1 base, with 12 bases between. CDR3 in amino acids: CAISESRQAANTEAFF. The CDR3 DNA reads TGTGCCATCAGTGAGTCGAGACAGGCGGCGAACACTGAAGCTTTCTTT.

This chain links TRBV2 with TRBJ2-5; 10 nucleotides match TRBD2. Losses at the gene ends were 7 bases for V and 5 bases for J; bases not matched to a gene: 10. Germline V gene data show CDR1 as SNHLY and CDR2 as FYNNEI. The CDR3 runs to 15 residues. The CDR3 coding sequence is TGTGCCAGCACTAAGGGGACTAGCGATGGTGAGACCCAGTACTTC. Translating it yields CASTKGTSDGETQYF.

The chain combines TRBV5-8 with TRBJ2-5; D not resolved. Matching the DNA end better, TRBJ2-7 makes the J call doubtful. This CDR3 has 15 amino acids. In germline, CDR1 is SGHTS, CDR2 YDEGEE. CDR3 residues: CASSLVGDKAYEQYF. CDR3 DNA: TGTGCCAGCAGCTTGGTAGGCGACAAGGCCTACGAGCAGTACTTC.

The chain couples TRBV30 to TRBJ2-5; no clear D gene. The ends were cut back, 1 base at V and 5 bases at J, with 14 bases in the middle. CDR3 length: 14 amino acids. Germline CDR1 is GTSNPN and CDR2 is SVGIG (reference sequence). The CDR3: CAWSAKWNRETQYF. The DNA for the CDR3 is TGTGCCTGGAGTGCCAAGTGGAATCGGGAGACCCAGTACTTC.

The chain recombines TRBV27 with TRBJ1-2; D might be TRBD1 (5 bases). CDR3 length: 14 amino acids. V lost 5 bases to trimming and J lost 4 bases, with 14 bases between them. Germline V gives CDR1 MNHEY, CDR2 SMNVEV (reference sequence). CDR3 protein: CASSPSGGPYGYTF. Written as DNA, the CDR3 is TGTGCCAGCAGTCCCAGCGGGGGTCCCTATGGCTACACCTTC.

This clone was counted a single time. The genes are TRBV18 and TRBJ2-1; possibly TRBD2 for D (6 bases). This CDR3 comprises 14 residues. Trimming took 3 bases from V and 3 from J, leaving 9 bases between them. CDR1 KGHSH and CDR2 LQKENI come from the germline V gene. CDR3 nucleotides: TGTGCCAGCTCACCTAGCGGAATCTACAATGAGCAGTTCTTC. It is translated as CASSPSGIYNEQFF.